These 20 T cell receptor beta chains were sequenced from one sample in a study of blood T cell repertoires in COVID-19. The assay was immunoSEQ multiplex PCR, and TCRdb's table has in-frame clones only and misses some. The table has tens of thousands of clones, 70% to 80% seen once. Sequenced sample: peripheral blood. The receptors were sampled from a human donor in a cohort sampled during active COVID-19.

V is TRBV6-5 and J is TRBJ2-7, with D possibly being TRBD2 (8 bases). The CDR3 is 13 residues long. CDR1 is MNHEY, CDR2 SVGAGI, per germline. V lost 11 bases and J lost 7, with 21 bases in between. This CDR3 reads CAAHGRGREEQYF. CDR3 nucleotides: TGTGCCGCCCACGGGAGGGGGCGAGAGGAGCAGTACTTC.

CDR3 in DNA: TGCGCCAGCAGCCCACAGGGGAGTGGCTCCTACAATGAGCAGTTCTTC. It codes for CASSPQGSGSYNEQFF. The chain couples TRBV5-1 to TRBJ2-1; 7 nucleotides align to TRBD1. The J segment lost 0 bases and the V segment lost 4 bases, leaving 7 bases of the junction unmatched. The CDR3 extends over 16 amino acids. Germline CDR1 and CDR2: SGHRS and YFSETQ. Variable domain in full (rest from reference TRBV5-1 and TRBJ2-1): KAGVTQTPRYLIKTRGQQVTLSCSPISGHRSVSWYQQTPGQGLQFLFEYFSETQRNKGNFPGRFSGRQFSNSRSEMNVSTLELGDSALYLCASSPQGSGSYNEQFFGPGTRLTVL.

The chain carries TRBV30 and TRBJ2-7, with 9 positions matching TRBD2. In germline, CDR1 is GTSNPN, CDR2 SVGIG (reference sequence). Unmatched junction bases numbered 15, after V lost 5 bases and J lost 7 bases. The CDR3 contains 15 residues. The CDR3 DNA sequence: TGTGCCTGGGGACCTCTAGCGGGGTCCGATATGGAGCAGTACTTC. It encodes CAWGPLAGSDMEQYF.

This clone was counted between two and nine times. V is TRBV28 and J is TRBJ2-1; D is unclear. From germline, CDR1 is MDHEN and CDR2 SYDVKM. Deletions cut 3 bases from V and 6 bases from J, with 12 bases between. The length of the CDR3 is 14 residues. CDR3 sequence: CASSFVNPGNEQFF. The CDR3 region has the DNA TGTGCCAGCAGTTTTGTAAACCCGGGCAATGAGCAGTTCTTC.

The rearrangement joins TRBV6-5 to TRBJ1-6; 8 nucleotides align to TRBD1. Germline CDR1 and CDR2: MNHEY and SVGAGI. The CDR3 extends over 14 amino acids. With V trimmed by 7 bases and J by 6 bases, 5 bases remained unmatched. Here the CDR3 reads CASTYGQGNSPLHF. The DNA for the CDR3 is TGTGCCAGCACGTACGGACAGGGTAATTCACCCCTCCACTTT.

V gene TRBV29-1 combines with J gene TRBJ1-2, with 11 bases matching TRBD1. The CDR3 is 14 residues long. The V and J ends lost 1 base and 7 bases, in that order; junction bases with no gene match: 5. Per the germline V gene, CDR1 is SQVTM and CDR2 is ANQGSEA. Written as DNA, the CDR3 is TGCAGCGTTGAAGGGAGGACAGGGGGCAGTGGCTACACCTTC. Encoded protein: CSVEGRTGGSGYTF.

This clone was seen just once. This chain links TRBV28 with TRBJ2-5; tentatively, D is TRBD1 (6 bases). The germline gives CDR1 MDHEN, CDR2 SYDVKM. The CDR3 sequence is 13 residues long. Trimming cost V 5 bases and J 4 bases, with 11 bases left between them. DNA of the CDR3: TGTGCCAGCAGTGCCCAGGGGATAGAGACCCAGTACTTC. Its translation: CASSAQGIETQYF.

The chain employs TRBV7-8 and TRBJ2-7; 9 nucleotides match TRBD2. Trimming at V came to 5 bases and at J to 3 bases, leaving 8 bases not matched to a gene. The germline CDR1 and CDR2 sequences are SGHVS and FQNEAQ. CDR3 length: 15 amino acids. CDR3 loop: CASSVGLANFYEQYF. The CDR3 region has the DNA TGTGCCAGCAGCGTAGGACTAGCGAATTTCTACGAGCAGTACTTC.

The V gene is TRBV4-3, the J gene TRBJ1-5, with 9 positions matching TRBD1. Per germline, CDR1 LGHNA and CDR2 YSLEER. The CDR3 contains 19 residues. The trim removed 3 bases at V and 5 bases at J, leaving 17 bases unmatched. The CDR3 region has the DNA TGCGCCAGCAGCCAGGCCACAGGGGGCGCAGCCAGTTTACATCAGCCCCAGCATTTT. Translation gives CASSQATGGAASLHQPQHF.

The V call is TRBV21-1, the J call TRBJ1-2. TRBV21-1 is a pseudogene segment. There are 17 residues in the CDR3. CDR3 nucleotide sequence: TGTGCCAGCAGCAAGCCGGAAATAGGAGAGGCAGACTATGGCTACACCTTC. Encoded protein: CASSKPEIGEADYGYTF.

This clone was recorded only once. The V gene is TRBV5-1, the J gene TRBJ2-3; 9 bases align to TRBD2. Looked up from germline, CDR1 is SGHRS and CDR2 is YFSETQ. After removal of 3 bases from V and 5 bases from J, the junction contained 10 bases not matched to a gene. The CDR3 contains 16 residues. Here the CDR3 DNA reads TGCGCCAGCAGCTCGGGCAGCCCTAGCGGGGTAGATACGCAGTATTTT. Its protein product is CASSSGSPSGVDTQYF.

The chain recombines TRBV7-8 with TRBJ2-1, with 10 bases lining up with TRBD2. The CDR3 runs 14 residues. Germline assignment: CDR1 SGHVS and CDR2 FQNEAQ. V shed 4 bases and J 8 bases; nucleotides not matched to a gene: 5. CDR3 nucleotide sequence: TGTGCCAGCAGCTGGGGACTAGCGTCCGATGAGCAGTTCTTC. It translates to CASSWGLASDEQFF. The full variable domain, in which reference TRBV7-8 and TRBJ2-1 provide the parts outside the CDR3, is GAGVSQSPRYKVAKRGQDVALRCDPISGHVSLFWYQQALGQGPEFLTYFQNEAQLDKSGLPSDRFFAERPEGSVSTLKIQRTQQEDSAVYLCASSWGLASDEQFFGPGTRLTVL.

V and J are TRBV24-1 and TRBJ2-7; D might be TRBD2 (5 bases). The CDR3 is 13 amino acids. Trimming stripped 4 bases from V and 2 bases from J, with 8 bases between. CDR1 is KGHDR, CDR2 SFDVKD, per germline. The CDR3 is CATSDPGTYEQYF. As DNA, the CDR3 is TGTGCCACCAGTGACCCCGGGACCTACGAGCAGTACTTC.

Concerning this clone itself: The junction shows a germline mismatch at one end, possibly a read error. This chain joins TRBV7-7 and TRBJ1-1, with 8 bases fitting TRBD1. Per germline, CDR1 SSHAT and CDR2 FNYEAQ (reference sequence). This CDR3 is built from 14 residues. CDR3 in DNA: TGTGCTAGCAGGGTACAGGGGGTTGTGGCTGAAGCTTTCTTT. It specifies CASRVQGVVAEAFF.

In DNA, the CDR3 is TGTGCCAGTAGTACTGGGGGGACAGGGGGTTATCAGCCCCAGCATTTT. Translating gives CASSTGGTGGYQPQHF. The rearrangement uses TRBV19 and TRBJ1-5; 11 positions agree with TRBD1. Germline trimming cut 4 bases from V and 5 bases from J; bases unmatched to any gene: 7. Germline lookup yields CDR1 LNHDA and CDR2 SQIVND (reference sequence). This CDR3 spans 16 amino acids.

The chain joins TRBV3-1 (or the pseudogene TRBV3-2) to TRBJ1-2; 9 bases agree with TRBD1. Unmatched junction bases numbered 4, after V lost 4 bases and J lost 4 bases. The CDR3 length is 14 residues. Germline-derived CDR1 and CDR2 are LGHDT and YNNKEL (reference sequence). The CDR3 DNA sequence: TGTGCCAGCAGCCGACAGGGGGGGGCCTATGGCTACACCTTC. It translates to CASSRQGGAYGYTF.

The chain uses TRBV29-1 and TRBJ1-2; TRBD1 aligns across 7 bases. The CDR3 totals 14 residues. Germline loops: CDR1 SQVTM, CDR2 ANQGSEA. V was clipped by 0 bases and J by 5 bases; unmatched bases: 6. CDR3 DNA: TGCAGCGTTGAAGACAAGGGGGCCAGGTATGGCTACACCTTC. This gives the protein CSVEDKGARYGYTF. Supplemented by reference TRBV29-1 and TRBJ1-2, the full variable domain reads SAVISQKPSRDICQRGTSLTIQCQVDSQVTMMFWYRQQPGQSLTLIATANQGSEATYESGFVIDKFPISRPNLTFSTLTVSNMSPEDSSIYLCSVEDKGARYGYTFGSGTRLTVV.

CDR3 sequence reads: CAISESPAGTQETQYF. The CDR3 DNA reads as TGTGCCATCAGTGAGTCGCCAGCGGGGACCCAAGAGACCCAGTACTTC. V usage is TRBV10-3 and J usage is TRBJ2-5, with 7 bases that match TRBD2. J lost 1 base, V lost 0 bases, and 5 bases had no gene match. From germline, CDR1 is ENHRY and CDR2 SYGVKD. CDR3 size: 16 residues.

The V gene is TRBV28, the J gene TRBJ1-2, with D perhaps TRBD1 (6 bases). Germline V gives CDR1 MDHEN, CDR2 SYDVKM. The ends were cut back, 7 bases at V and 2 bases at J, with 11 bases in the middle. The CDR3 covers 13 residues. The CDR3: CASNIQGNYGYTF. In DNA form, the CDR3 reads TGTGCCAGCAATATACAGGGAAACTATGGCTACACCTTC.

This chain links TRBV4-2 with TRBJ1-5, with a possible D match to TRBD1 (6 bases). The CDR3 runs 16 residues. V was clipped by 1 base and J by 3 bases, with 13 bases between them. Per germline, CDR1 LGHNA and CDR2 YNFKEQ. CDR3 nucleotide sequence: TGTGCCAGCAGCCAAGCCGCGGTGGGGGCCAATCAGCCCCAGCATTTT. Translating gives CASSQAAVGANQPQHF.